This T cell receptor beta chain was sequenced for a study of the immune and genomic landscape of osteosarcoma. Background on the study: Median age at diagnosis was approximately 27 years, range about 5-85. Patients were 60% male; over 70% had localized disease. About 70% had unfavorable pathologic response to standard therapy.

As to this clone: As yet, its antigen is unknown.

V was shortened by 3 bases and J by 4 bases, with 19 bases between the two germline ends. CDR3 size: 17 residues. CDR1 and CDR2 (germline): MGHRA, YSYEKL. Clones were sequenced by immunoSEQ multiplex PCR, and TCRdb holds only the in-frame ones, with some missing. The sample carries a few hundred clones, roughly 70% recorded once. Poor-prognosis osteosarcoma patients supplied post-treatment primary, local recurrence and metastasis tumor specimens. Findings and caveats of the study: Roughly 5 repertoires, each under 100 clonotypes, were dominated by one hyperexpanded clone.

Sequences were obtained from osteosarcoma tumor tissue from the lung. The chain links TRBV4-1 to TRBJ2-1, with a weak D call TRBD1 (6 bases). The sequence derives from a human donor with osteosarcoma. CDR3 DNA: TGCGCCAGCAGCCAGGATTTCTGGGGGCTAATTTACAATGAGCAGTTCTTC. Translated, it gives CASSQDFWGLIYNEQFF.